The 2 T cell receptor beta chains presented below share a single source sample, sequenced in a study of CD8 T cells in ankylosing spondylitis. TCRdb reprocessed the 5' RACE reads via MiXCR and lists one record per CDR3 protein. The table has 200,000 to 250,000 distinct CDR3 sequences, 6% to 8.5% seen once. Study-level points and caveats: Fewer than 10 highly homologous variants formed a TCR beta motif that appeared characteristic of ankylosing spondylitis blood.

Antigen specificity for these receptors is unknown. Material: blood, either unsorted or a sorted T cell fraction (not recorded which). All receptors come from a male donor with ankylosing spondylitis.

This clonotype was seen repeatedly, ten times or more. The V call is TRBV28, the J call TRBJ2-5; tentatively, D is TRBD1 or TRBD2 (5 bases each). Trimming stripped 6 bases from V and 4 bases from J, with 21 bases between. CDR1 is MDHEN, CDR2 SYDVKM, per germline. The CDR3 length is 16 residues. In DNA, the CDR3 is TGTGCCAGCAGCCCCTCCGGGACGGGGAGAGGAGAGACCCAGTACTTC. Translated, it gives CASSPSGTGRGETQYF.

This clonotype was seen ten or more times. This rearrangement joins TRBV27 to TRBJ2-3; no reliable D call. The V gene's germline CDR1 is MNHEY and CDR2 SMNVEV (reference sequence). The length of the CDR3 is 14 residues. Trimming shortened V by 6 bases and J by 2 bases, and 12 bases separated the two germline ends. CDR3 in DNA: TGTGCCAGCAGGGTCAACTCATACACAGATACGCAGTATTTT. Protein product: CASRVNSYTDTQYF.